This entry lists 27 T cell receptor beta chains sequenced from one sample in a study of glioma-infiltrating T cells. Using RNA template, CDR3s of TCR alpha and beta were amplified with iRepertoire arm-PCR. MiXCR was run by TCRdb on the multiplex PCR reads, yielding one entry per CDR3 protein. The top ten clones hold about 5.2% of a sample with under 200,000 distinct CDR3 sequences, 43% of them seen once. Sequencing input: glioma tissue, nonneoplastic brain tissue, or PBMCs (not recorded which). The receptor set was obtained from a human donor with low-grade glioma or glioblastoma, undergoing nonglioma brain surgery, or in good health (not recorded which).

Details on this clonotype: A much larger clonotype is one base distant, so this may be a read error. The CDR3 sequence is CASRQGRVGYGYTF. CDR3 sequence (DNA): TGTGCCAGCAGGCAAGGACGGGTGGGGTATGGCTACACCTTC. V usage is TRBV2 and J usage is TRBJ1-2, with D unclear. This CDR3 contains 14 residues. The germline V gene has CDR1 SNHLY and CDR2 FYNNEI. V was shortened by 6 bases and J by 5 bases, with 16 bases between the two germline ends. Looking up the rest from reference TRBV2 and TRBJ1-2 gives the full variable domain: EPEVTQTPSHQVTQMGQEVILRCVPISNHLYFYWYRQILGQKVEFLVSFYNNEISEKSEIFDDQFSVERPDGSNFTLKIRSTKLEDSAMYFCASRQGRVGYGYTFGSGTRLTVV.

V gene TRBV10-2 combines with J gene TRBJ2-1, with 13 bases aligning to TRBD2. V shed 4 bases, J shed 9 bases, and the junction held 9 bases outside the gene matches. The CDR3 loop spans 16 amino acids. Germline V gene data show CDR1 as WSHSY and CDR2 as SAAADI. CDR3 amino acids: CASSASRLAGGSEQFF. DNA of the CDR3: TGCGCCAGCAGTGCCTCCAGACTAGCGGGAGGCAGTGAGCAGTTCTTC.

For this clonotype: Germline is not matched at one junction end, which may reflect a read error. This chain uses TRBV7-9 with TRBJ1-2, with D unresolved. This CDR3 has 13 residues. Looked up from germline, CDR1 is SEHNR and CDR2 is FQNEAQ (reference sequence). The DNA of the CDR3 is TGTGCCAGCAGCCCCCCCCGCGACATAGATCACAACTTC. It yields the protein CASSPPRDIDHNF.

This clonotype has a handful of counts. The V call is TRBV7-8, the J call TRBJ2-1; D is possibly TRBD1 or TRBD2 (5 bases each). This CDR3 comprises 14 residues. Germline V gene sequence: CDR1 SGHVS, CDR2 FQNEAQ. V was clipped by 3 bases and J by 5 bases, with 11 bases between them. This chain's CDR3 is CASSFGTRNNEQFF. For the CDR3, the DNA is TGTGCCAGCAGCTTCGGGACCAGAAACAATGAGCAGTTCTTC.

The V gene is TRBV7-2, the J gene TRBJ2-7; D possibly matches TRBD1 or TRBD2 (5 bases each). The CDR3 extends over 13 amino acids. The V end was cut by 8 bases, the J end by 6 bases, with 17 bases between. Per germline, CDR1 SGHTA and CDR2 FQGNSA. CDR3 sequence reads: CASGRGEGLEQYF. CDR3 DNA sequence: TGTGCCAGCGGCCGAGGGGAAGGACTCGAGCAGTACTTC.

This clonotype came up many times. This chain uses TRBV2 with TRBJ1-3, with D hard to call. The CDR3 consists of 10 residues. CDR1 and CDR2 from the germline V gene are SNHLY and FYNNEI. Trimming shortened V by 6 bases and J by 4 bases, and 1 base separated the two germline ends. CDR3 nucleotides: TGTGCCAGCAGAGGAAACACCATATATTTT. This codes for CASRGNTIYF. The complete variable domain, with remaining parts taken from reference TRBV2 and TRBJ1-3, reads EPEVTQTPSHQVTQMGQEVILRCVPISNHLYFYWYRQILGQKVEFLVSFYNNEISEKSEIFDDQFSVERPDGSNFTLKIRSTKLEDSAMYFCASRGNTIYFGEGSWLTVV.

CDR3 DNA: TGCGCCAGCAGTTTACCCTCCTACGAGAGGTACTTC. Translating gives CASSLPSYERYF. V and J are TRBV5-1 and TRBJ2-7; D is ambiguous. The length of the CDR3 is 12 residues. Germline V gives CDR1 SGHRS, CDR2 YFSETQ. The V end lost 5 bases, the J end lost 12 bases, and 18 bases lay between the germline ends.

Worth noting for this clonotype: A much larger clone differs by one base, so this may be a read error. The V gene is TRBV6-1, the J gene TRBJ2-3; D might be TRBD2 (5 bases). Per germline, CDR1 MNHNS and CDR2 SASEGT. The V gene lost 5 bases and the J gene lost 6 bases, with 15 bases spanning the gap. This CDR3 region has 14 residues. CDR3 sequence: CASSFPSEADTQYF. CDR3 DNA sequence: TGTGCCAGCAGTTTTCCGTCGGAGGCCGATACGCAGTATTTT.

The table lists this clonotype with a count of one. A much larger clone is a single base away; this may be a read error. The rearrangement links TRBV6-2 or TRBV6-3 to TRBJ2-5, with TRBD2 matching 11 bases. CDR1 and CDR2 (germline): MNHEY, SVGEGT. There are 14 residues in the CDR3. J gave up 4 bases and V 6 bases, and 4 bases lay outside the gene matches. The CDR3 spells CASSNSGRGETQYF. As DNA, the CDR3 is TGTGCCAGCAGCAATAGCGGGAGGGGAGAGACCCAGTACTTC.

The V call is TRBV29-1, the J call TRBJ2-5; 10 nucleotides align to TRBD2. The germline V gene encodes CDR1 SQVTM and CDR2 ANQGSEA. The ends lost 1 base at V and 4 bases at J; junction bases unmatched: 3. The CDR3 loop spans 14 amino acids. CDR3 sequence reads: CSVEALAGTETQYF. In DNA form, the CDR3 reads TGCAGCGTTGAAGCACTAGCGGGAACAGAGACCCAGTACTTC.

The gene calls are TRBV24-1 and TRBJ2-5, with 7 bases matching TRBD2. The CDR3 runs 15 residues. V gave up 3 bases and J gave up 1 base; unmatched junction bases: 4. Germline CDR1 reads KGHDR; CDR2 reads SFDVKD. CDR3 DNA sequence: TGTGCCACCAGTGATCCTAGGACTAGCCAAGAGACCCAGTACTTC. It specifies CATSDPRTSQETQYF.

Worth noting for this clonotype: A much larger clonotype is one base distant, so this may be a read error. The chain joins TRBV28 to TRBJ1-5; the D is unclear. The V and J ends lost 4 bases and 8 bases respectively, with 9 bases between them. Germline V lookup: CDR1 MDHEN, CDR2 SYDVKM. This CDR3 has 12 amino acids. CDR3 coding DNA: TGTGCCAGCAGTTATGGGGATAAGCCCCAGCATTTT. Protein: CASSYGDKPQHF.

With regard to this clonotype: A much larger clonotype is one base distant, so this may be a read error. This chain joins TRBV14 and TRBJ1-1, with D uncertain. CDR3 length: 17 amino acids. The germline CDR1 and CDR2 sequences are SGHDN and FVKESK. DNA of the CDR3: TGTGCCAGCAGCAAAGATTGGTTGTACAAAATGAACACTGAAGCTTTCTTT. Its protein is CASSKDWLYKMNTEAFF.

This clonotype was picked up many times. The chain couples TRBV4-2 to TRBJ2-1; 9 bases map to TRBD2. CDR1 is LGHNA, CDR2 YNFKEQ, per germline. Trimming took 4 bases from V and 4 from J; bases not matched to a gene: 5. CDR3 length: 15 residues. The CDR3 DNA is TGTGCCAGCAGCCTCCTAGCGGGATCTTACAATGAGCAGTTCTTC. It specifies CASSLLAGSYNEQFF.

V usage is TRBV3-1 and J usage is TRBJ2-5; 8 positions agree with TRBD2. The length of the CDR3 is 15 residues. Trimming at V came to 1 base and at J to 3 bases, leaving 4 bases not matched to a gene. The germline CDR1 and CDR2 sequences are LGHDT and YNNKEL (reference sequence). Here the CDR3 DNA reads TGTGCCAGCAGCCAAGTAACAGCGGGGGAAGAGACCCAGTACTTC. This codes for CASSQVTAGEETQYF.

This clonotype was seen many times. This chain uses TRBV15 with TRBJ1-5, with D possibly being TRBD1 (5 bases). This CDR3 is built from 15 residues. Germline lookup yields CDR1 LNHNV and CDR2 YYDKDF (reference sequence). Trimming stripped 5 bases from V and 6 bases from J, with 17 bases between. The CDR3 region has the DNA TGTGCCACCAGCTTGCGGGCCTCCGGGGGTCAGCCCCAGCATTTT. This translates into CATSLRASGGQPQHF. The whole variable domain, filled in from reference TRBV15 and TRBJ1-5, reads DAMVIQNPRYQVTQFGKPVTLSCSQTLNHNVMYWYQQKSSQAPKLLFHYYDKDFNNEADTPDNFQSRRPNTSFCFLDIRSPGLGDTAMYLCATSLRASGGQPQHFGDGTRLSIL.

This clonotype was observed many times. This CDR3 is CASSRGSRAFF. For the CDR3, the DNA is TGTGCCAGCAGCCGGGGGTCCAGAGCTTTCTTT. The chain joins TRBV3-1 to TRBJ1-1; tentatively, D is TRBD1 (5 bases). V lost 4 bases and J 10 bases, leaving 10 bases between the germline ends. In germline, CDR1 is LGHDT, CDR2 YNNKEL (reference sequence). This CDR3 comprises 11 residues.

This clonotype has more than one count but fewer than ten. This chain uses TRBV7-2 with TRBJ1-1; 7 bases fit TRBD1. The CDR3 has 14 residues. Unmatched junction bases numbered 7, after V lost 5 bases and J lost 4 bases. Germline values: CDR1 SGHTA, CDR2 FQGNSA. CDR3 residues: CASSNPGQTTEAFF. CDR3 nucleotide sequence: TGTGCCAGCAGCAACCCGGGACAGACCACTGAAGCTTTCTTT.

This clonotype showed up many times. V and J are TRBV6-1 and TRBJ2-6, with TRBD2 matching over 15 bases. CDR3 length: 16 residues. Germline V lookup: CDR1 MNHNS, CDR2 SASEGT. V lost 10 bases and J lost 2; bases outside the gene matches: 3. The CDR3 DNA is TGTGCCACCGGACTAGCGGGAGGGCCTGGGGCCAACGTCCTGACTTTC. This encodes CATGLAGGPGANVLTF.

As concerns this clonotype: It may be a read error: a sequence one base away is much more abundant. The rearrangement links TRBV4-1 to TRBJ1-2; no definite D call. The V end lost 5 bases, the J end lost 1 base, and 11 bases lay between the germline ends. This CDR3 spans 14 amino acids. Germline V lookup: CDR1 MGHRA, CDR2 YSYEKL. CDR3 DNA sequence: TGCGCCAGCAGCGCTATTGGCCTTAACTATGGCTACACCTTC. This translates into CASSAIGLNYGYTF.

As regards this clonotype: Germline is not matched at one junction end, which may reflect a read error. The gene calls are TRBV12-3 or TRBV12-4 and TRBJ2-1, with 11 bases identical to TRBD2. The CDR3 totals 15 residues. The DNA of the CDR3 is TGTGCCAGCAGTTTAGGACTAGCGGGATACAATGAGAAGTTCTTC. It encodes CASSLGLAGYNEKFF.

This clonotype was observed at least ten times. The CDR3 nucleotides read TGTGCCAGCAGTTTATCGTACGTGGGTGAAGCTTTCTTT. It translates to CASSLSYVGEAFF. The chain combines TRBV27 with TRBJ1-1; no clear D gene. V lost 0 bases to trimming and J lost 7 bases, with 9 bases between them. CDR1 MNHEY and CDR2 SMNVEV come from the germline V gene (reference sequence). CDR3 length: 13 residues.

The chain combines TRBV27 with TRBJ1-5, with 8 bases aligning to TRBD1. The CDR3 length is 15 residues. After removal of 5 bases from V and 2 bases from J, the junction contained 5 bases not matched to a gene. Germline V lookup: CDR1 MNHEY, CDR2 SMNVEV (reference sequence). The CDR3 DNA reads TGTGCCAGCAGTCCCGGACAGGGTGGCAATCAGCCCCAGCATTTT. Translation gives CASSPGQGGNQPQHF.

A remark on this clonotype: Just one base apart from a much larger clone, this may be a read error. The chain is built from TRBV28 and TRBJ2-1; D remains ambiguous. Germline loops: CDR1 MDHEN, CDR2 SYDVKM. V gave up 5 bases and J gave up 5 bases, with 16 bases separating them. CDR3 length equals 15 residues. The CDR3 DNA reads TGTGCCAGCAGTCCCCCCAAATGGAGCCACAATGAGCAGTTCTTC. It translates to CASSPPKWSHNEQFF.

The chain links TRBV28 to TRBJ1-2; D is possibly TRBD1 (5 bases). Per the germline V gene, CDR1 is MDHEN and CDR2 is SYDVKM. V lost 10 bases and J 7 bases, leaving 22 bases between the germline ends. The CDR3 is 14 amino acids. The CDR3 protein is CAIDSGGLHFGYTF. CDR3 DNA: TGTGCCATCGACAGCGGAGGATTGCACTTTGGCTACACCTTC.

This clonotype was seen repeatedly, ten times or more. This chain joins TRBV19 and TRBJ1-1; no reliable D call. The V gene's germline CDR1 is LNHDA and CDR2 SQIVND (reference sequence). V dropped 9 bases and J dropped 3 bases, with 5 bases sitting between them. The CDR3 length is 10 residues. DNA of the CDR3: TGTGCCAGGAGGTACACTGAAGCTTTCTTT. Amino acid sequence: CARRYTEAFF.

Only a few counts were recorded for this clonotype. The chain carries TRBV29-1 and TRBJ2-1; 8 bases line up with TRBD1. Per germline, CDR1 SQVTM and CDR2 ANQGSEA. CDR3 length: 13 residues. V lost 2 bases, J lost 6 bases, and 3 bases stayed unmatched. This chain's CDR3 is CSVEPRGLNEQFF. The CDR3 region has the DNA TGCAGCGTTGAACCCAGGGGGCTCAATGAGCAGTTCTTC.